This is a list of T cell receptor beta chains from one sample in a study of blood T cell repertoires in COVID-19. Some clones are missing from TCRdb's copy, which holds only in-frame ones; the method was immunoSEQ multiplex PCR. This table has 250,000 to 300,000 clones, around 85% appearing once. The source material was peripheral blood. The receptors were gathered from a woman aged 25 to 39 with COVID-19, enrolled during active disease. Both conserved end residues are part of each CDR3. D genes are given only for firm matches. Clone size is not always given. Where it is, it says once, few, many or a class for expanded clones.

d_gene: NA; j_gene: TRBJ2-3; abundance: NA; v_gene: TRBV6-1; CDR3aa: CASSEEWGHVTDTQYF; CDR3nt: TGTGCCAGCAGTGAAGAGTGGGGACACGTCACAGATACGCAGTATTTT
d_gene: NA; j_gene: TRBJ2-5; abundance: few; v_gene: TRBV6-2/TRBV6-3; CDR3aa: CASSARGGQETQYF; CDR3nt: TGTGCCAGCAGCGCTAGGGGGGGGCAAGAGACCCAGTACTTC
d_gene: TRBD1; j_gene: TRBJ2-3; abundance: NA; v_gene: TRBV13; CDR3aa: CASRDRGGTDTQYF; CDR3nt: TGTGCCAGCAGGGACAGGGGGGGCACAGATACGCAGTATTTT
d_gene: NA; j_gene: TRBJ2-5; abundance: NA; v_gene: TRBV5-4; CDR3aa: CASSFRQGRETQYF; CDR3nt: TGTGCCAGCAGCTTCCGTCAGGGGCGGGAGACCCAGTACTTC
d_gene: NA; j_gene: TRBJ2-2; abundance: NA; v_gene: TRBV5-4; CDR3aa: CASSLGHGGELFF; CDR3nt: TGTGCCAGCAGCTTGGGACACGGCGGGGAGCTGTTTTTT
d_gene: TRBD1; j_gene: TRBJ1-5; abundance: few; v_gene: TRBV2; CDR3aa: CASSLLTGGYQPQHF; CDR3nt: TGTGCCAGCAGTCTACTGACAGGGGGATATCAGCCCCAGCATTTT
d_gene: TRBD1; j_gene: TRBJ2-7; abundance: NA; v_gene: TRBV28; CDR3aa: CASSSAGQALSYEQYF; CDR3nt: TGTGCCAGCAGTTCTGCGGGACAGGCCCTTTCCTACGAGCAGTACTTC
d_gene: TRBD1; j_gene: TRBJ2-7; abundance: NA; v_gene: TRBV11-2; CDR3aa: CASSSPGTGIYEQYF; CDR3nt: TGTGCCAGCAGCTCCCCCGGGACAGGGATATACGAGCAGTACTTC
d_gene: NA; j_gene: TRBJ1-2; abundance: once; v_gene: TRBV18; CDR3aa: CASSPIGRPTSNYGYTF; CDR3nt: TGTGCCAGCTCACCAATCGGTCGACCGACTTCTAACTATGGCTACACCTTC
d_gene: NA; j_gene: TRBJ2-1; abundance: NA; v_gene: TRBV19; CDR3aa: CASSPGNYNEQFF; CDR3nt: TGTGCCAGTAGTCCCGGGAATTACAATGAGCAGTTCTTC
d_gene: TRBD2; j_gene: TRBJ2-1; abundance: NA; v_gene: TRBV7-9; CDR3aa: CASSLSLGGEQFF; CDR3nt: TGTGCCAGCAGCTTATCACTCGGGGGGGAGCAGTTCTTC
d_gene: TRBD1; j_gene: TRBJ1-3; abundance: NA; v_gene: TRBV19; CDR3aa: CASTYSLGQGHRGNTIYF; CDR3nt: TGTGCCAGTACCTATAGCCTGGGACAGGGGCATAGAGGAAACACCATATATTTT
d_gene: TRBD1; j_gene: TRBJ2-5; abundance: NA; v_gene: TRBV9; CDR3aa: CASSPRTGGRETQYF; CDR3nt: TGTGCCAGCAGCCCTCGGACAGGGGGGCGGGAGACCCAGTACTTC
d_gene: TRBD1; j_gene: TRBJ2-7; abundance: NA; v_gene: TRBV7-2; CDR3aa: CASSSRTGGSYEQYF; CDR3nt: TGTGCCAGCAGCTCGCGGACAGGGGGTTCCTACGAGCAGTACTTC
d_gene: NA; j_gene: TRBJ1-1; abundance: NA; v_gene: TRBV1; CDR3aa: CTSSQPGEGDTEAFF; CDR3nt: TGCACCAGCAGCCAACCAGGGGAGGGTGACACTGAAGCTTTCTTT
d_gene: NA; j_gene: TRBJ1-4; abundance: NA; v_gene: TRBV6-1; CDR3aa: CASSDAGPAKTEKLFF; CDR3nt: TGTGCCAGCAGTGACGCGGGCCCGGCCAAGACTGAAAAACTGTTTTTT
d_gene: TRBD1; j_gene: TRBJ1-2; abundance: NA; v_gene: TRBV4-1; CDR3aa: CASSQGIRGDRGFGYTF; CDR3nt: TGCGCCAGCAGCCAAGGTATAAGAGGTGACAGGGGTTTTGGCTACACCTTC
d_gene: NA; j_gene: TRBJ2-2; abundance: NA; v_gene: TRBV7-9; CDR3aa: CASSFQITNTGELFF; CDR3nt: TGTGCCAGCAGCTTTCAGATCACGAACACCGGGGAGCTGTTTTTT
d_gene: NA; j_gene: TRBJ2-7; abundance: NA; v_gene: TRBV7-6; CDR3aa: CASSFLTPGDRGYEQYF; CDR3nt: TGTGCCAGCAGCTTTTTAACCCCAGGGGACCGGGGCTACGAGCAGTACTTC
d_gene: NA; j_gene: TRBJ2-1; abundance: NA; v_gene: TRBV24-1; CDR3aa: CATSDFSEQFF; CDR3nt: TGTGCCACCAGTGATTTCTCCGAGCAGTTCTTC